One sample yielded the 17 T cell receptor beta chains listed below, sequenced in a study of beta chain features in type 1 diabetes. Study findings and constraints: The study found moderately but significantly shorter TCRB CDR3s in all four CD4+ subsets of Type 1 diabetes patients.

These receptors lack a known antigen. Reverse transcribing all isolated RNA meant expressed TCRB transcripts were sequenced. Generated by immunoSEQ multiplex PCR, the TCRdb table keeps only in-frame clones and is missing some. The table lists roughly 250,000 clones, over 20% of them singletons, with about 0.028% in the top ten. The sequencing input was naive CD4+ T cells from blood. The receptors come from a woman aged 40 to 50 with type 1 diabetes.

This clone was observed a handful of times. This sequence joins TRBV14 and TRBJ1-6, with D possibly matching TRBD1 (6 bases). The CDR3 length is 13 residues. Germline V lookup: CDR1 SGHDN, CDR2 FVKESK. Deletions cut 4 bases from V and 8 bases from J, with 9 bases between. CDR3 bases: TGTGCCAGCAGCCCCAGGACAGATTCACCCCTCCACTTT. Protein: CASSPRTDSPLHF.

This CDR3 is CASSFPGPTYQPQHF. The CDR3 nucleotides read TGTGCCAGCAGTTTTCCAGGTCCTACTTATCAGCCCCAGCATTTT. The V call is TRBV28, the J call TRBJ1-5; no clear D gene. V lost 3 bases and J 5 bases, leaving 14 bases between the germline ends. CDR1 and CDR2 (germline): MDHEN, SYDVKM. The CDR3 sequence is 15 residues long.

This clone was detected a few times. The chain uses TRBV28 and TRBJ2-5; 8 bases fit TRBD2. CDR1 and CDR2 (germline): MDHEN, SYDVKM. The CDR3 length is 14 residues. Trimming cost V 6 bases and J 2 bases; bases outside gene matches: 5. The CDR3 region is CASSPGGGQETQYF. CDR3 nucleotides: TGTGCCAGCAGCCCGGGGGGGGGACAAGAGACCCAGTACTTC.

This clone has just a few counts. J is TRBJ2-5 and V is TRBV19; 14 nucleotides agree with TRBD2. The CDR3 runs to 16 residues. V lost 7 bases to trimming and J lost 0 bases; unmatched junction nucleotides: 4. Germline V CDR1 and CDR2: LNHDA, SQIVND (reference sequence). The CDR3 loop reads CASTGTSGSHQETQYF. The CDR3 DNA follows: TGTGCCAGTACCGGGACTAGCGGGAGCCACCAAGAGACCCAGTACTTC. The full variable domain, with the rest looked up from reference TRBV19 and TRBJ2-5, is DGGITQSPKYLFRKEGQNVTLSCEQNLNHDAMYWYRQDPGQGLRLIYYSQIVNDFQKGDIAEGYSVSREKKESFPLTVTSAQKNPTAFYLCASTGTSGSHQETQYFGPGTRLLVL.

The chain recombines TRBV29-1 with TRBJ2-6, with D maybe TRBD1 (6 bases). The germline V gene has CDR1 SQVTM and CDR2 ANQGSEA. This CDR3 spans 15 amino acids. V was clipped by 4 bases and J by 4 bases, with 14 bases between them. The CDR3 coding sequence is TGCAGCGTTGGTTTGGACAGCGAAGGGGCCAACGTCCTGACTTTC. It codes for CSVGLDSEGANVLTF.

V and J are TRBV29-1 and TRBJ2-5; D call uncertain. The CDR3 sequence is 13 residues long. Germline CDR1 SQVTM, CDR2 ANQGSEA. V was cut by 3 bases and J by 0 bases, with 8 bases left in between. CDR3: CSVEGSYQETQYF. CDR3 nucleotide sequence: TGCAGCGTTGAGGGCAGCTACCAAGAGACCCAGTACTTC.

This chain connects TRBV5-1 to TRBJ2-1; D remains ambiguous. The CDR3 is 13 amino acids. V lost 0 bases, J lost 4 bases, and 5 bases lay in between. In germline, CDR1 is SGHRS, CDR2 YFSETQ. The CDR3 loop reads CASSLGEYNEQFF. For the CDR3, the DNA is TGCGCCAGCAGCTTGGGCGAGTACAATGAGCAGTTCTTC.

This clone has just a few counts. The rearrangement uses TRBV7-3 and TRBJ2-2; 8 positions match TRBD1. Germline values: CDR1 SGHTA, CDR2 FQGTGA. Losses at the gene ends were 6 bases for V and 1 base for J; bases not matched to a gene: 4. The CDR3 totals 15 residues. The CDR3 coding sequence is TGTGCCAGCAGTCATGGACAGGGGAACACCGGGGAGCTGTTTTTT. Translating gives CASSHGQGNTGELFF.

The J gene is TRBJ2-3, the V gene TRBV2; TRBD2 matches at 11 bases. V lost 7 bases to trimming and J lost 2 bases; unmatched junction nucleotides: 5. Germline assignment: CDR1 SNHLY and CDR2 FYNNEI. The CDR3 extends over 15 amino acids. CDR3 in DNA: TGTGCCAGCATTGGGACTAGCGGTAACACAGATACGCAGTATTTT. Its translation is CASIGTSGNTDTQYF. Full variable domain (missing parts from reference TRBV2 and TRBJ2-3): EPEVTQTPSHQVTQMGQEVILRCVPISNHLYFYWYRQILGQKVEFLVSFYNNEISEKSEIFDDQFSVERPDGSNFTLKIRSTKLEDSAMYFCASIGTSGNTDTQYFGPGTRLTVL.

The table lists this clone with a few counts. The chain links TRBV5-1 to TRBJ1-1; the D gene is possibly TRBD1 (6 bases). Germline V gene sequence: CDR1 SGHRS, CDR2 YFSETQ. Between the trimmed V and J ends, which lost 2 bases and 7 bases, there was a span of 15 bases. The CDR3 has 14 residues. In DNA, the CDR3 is TGCGCCAGCAGCTTATCAGGGGATTCAGGTGAAGCTTTCTTT. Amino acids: CASSLSGDSGEAFF. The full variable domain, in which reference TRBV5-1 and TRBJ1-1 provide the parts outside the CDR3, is KAGVTQTPRYLIKTRGQQVTLSCSPISGHRSVSWYQQTPGQGLQFLFEYFSETQRNKGNFPGRFSGRQFSNSRSEMNVSTLELGDSALYLCASSLSGDSGEAFFGQGTRLTVV.

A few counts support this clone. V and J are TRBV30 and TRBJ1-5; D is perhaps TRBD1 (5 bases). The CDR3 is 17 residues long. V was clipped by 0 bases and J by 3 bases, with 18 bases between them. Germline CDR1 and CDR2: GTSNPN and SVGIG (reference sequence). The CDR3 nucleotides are TGTGCCTGGAGTGTACCGGAGGGAAGGGGAATCAATCAGCCCCAGCATTTT. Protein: CAWSVPEGRGINQPQHF.

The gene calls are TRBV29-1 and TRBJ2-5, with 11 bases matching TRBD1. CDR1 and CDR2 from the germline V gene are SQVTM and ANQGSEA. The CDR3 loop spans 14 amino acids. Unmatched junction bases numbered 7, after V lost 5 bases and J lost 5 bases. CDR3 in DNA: TGCAGCGTTAACCGGGACAGGGGGGCTGAGACCCAGTACTTC. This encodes CSVNRDRGAETQYF.

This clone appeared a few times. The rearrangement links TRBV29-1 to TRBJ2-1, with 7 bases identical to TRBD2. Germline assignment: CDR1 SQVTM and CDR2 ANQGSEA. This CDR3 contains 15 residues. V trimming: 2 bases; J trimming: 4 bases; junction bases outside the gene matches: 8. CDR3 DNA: TGCAGCGTTGAATTGGGAAGGGGAGGGTACAATGAGCAGTTCTTC. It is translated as CSVELGRGGYNEQFF.

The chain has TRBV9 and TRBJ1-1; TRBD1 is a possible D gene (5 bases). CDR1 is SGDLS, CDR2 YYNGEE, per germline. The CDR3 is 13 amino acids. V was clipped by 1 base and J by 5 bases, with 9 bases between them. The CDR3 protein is CASSVLGETEAFF. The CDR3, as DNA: TGTGCCAGCAGCGTACTAGGGGAAACTGAAGCTTTCTTT. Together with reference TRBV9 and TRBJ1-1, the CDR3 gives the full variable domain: DSGVTQTPKHLITATGQRVTLRCSPRSGDLSVYWYQQSLDQGLQFLIQYYNGEERAKGNILERFSAQQFPDLHSELNLSSLELGDSALYFCASSVLGETEAFFGQGTRLTVV.

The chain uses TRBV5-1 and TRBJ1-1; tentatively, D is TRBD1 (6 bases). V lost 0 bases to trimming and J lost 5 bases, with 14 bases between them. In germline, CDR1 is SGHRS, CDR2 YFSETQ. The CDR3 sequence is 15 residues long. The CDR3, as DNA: TGCGCCAGCAGCTTGGAGGGGGAAGGATGGACTGAAGCTTTCTTT. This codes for CASSLEGEGWTEAFF. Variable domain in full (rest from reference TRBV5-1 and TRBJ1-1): KAGVTQTPRYLIKTRGQQVTLSCSPISGHRSVSWYQQTPGQGLQFLFEYFSETQRNKGNFPGRFSGRQFSNSRSEMNVSTLELGDSALYLCASSLEGEGWTEAFFGQGTRLTVV.

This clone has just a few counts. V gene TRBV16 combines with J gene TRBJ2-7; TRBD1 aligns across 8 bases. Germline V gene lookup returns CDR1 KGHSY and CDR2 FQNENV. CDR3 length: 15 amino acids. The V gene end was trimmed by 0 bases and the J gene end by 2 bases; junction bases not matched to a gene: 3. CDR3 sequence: CASSQSQQGAYEQYF. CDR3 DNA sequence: TGTGCCAGCAGCCAATCGCAACAGGGGGCCTACGAGCAGTACTTC.

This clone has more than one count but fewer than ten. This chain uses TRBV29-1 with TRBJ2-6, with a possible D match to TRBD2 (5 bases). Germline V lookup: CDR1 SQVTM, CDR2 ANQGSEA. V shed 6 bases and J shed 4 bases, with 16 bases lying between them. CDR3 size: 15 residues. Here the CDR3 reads CSVTGFLGGANVLTF. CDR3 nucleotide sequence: TGCAGCGTGACGGGATTTTTGGGAGGGGCCAACGTCCTGACTTTC.